The 10 T cell receptor beta chains presented below share a single source sample, sequenced in a study of cytomegalovirus exposure and HLA in healthy donors. With 60 Vbeta and 13 Jbeta primers, the PCR was carried out. Libraries were prepared by immunoSEQ multiplex PCR; TCRdb keeps only in-frame clonotypes and omits some of them. Here the sample spans about 160,000 clones, approximately 80% being singletons. Sequencing was done on a sample of PBMCs. The receptors were gathered from a boy between 2 and 10 years old in good health and CMV-seronegative.

This rearrangement joins TRBV7-9 to TRBJ2-5, with 15 bases that match TRBD2. The CDR3 runs 16 residues. Germline V gives CDR1 SEHNR, CDR2 FQNEAQ (reference sequence). V lost 5 bases, J lost 5 bases, and 6 bases stayed unmatched. The CDR3 spells CASSTGLAGGLETQYF. The CDR3 DNA follows: TGTGCCAGCAGCACGGGACTAGCGGGGGGCCTGGAGACCCAGTACTTC.

The chain combines TRBV19 with TRBJ2-1; 7 bases map to TRBD2. J gave up 10 bases and V 3 bases, and 15 bases lay outside the gene matches. This CDR3 is 16 amino acids long. CDR1 LNHDA and CDR2 SQIVND come from the germline V gene (reference sequence). The CDR3 region is CASSIAPLARWQEQFF. The CDR3 DNA follows: TGTGCCAGTAGTATTGCCCCACTAGCGCGGTGGCAGGAGCAGTTCTTC.

V usage is TRBV10-3 and J usage is TRBJ2-7, with D hard to call. V lost 7 bases and J lost 3, with 19 bases in between. In germline, CDR1 is ENHRY, CDR2 SYGVKD. The CDR3 is 15 amino acids. CDR3 loop: CAINYRQSVYYEQYV. The CDR3 DNA reads TGTGCCATCAACTACCGGCAGTCAGTCTACTACGAGCAGTACGTC.

The CDR3 region is CASSIGRATGELFF. In nucleotides, the CDR3 is TGTGCCAGTAGTATCGGCAGGGCCACCGGGGAGCTGTTTTTT. The V gene is TRBV19, the J gene TRBJ2-2; a possible D gene is TRBD1 (5 bases). CDR1 and CDR2 (germline): LNHDA, SQIVND (reference sequence). Trimming stripped 3 bases from V and 4 bases from J, with 9 bases between. The CDR3 runs 14 residues.

This clone was recorded a few times. This chain uses TRBV2 with TRBJ1-2, with D possibly TRBD1 on 5 matching bases. Germline V gene sequence: CDR1 SNHLY, CDR2 FYNNEI. V lost 3 bases and J 2 bases, leaving 10 bases between the germline ends. This CDR3 comprises 14 residues. CDR3 in amino acids: CASSEQGGNYGYTF. In DNA form, the CDR3 reads TGTGCCAGCAGTGAGCAGGGAGGAAACTATGGCTACACCTTC.

The V and J genes are TRBV6-5 and TRBJ2-7, with D maybe TRBD2 (7 bases). V was trimmed by 2 bases and J by 9 bases, leaving 14 bases between them. In germline, CDR1 is MNHEY, CDR2 SVGAGI. CDR3 length: 13 amino acids. The CDR3 DNA reads as TGTGCCAGCAGTTACGAGGGAGGGGGGTCGCAGTACTTC. Translating gives CASSYEGGGSQYF.

The J gene is TRBJ2-7, the V gene TRBV30; 9 bases are a match to TRBD1. This CDR3 is built from 11 residues. Germline V gene data show CDR1 as GTSNPN and CDR2 as SVGIG (reference sequence). The CDR3 nucleotides are TGTGGTGTGGACAGGGGCTACGAGCAGTACTTC. This codes for CGVDRGYEQYF.

Points on this clone: This CDR3 is also generated by other DNA sequences in the sample. This sequence joins TRBV5-1 and TRBJ2-1, with D possibly being TRBD2 (5 bases). The CDR3 has 13 residues. In germline, CDR1 is SGHRS, CDR2 YFSETQ. With 0 bases removed from V and 6 bases from J, the gap between germline ends came to 7 bases. CDR3: CASSLGLSNEQFF. CDR3 sequence (DNA): TGCGCCAGCAGCTTGGGACTATCCAATGAGCAGTTCTTC.

The V call is TRBV18, the J call TRBJ1-6; no clear D gene. CDR1 KGHSH and CDR2 LQKENI come from the germline V gene. This CDR3 contains 16 residues. V gave up 1 base and J gave up 7 bases, with 14 bases separating them. CDR3 protein: CASSPQPSEKNSPLHF. CDR3 in DNA: TGTGCCAGCTCACCACAACCGTCAGAAAAGAATTCACCCCTCCACTTT.

The chain couples TRBV30 to TRBJ1-2, with no clear D. The V end was cut by 1 base, the J end by 5 bases, with 5 bases between. This CDR3 contains 11 residues. Germline V gene lookup returns CDR1 GTSNPN and CDR2 SVGIG (reference sequence). Here the CDR3 DNA reads TGTGCCTGGAGTGGTCGTTATGGCTACACCTTC. This sequence encodes CAWSGRYGYTF. Full variable domain (rest looked up from reference TRBV30 and TRBJ1-2): SQTIHQWPATLVQPVGSPLSLECTVEGTSNPNLYWYRQAAGRGLQLLFYSVGIGQISSEVPQNLSASRPQDRQFILSSKKLLLSDSGFYLCAWSGRYGYTFGSGTRLTVV.